The 11 T cell receptor beta chains listed next were all sequenced from one sample in a study of identical twins. TCRdb reprocessed the 5' RACE reads with MiXCR, giving one entry per CDR3 protein. The repertoire holds 200,000 to 300,000 distinct CDR3 sequences, with 10% to 15% as singletons. These same records also appear under a second study, on yellow fever vaccine responses in identical twins.

Input material: memory (CD45RO+) T cells sorted from blood. Source of these receptors: a woman under 30 in good health.

The chain links TRBV12-3 or TRBV12-4 to TRBJ1-4; perhaps TRBD1 as D (5 bases). The V end was cut by 4 bases, the J end by 0 bases, with 9 bases between. CDR3 size: 15 residues. This CDR3 is CASSSGGSTNEKLFF. In DNA form, the CDR3 reads TGTGCCAGCAGTTCCGGGGGTTCAACTAATGAAAAACTGTTTTTT.

This clonotype came up many times. The chain carries TRBV28 and TRBJ1-2, with D unresolved. CDR1 and CDR2 from the germline V gene are MDHEN and SYDVKM. Trimming stripped 5 bases from V and 1 base from J, with 11 bases between. CDR3 length equals 14 residues. The CDR3 sequence: CASSGSRVNYGYTF. CDR3 DNA: TGTGCCAGCAGTGGCTCACGGGTTAACTATGGCTACACCTTC.

Note on this clonotype: This may be a read error: a much more frequent sequence differs by one nucleotide. The V and J genes are TRBV29-1 and TRBJ2-7; possibly TRBD1 for D (5 bases). V lost 2 bases, J lost 6 bases, and 14 bases lay in between. Germline assignment: CDR1 SQVTM and CDR2 ANQGSEA. The CDR3 covers 13 residues. CDR3 sequence: CSVELLRDGEQYF. The DNA of the CDR3 is TGCAGCGTTGAATTACTCAGGGATGGCGAGCAGTACTTC.

V usage is TRBV28 and J usage is TRBJ2-7, with D possibly being TRBD2 (5 bases). This CDR3 region has 14 residues. Trimming pared 2 bases from V and 6 bases from J, leaving 14 bases between. The germline V gene has CDR1 MDHEN and CDR2 SYDVKM. CDR3 coding DNA: TGTGCCAGCAGTTTAAAGAGGGCCTCGGCCGAGCAGTACTTC. Translation gives CASSLKRASAEQYF.

This clonotype was seen only a few times. The chain carries TRBV7-2 and TRBJ2-7; the D gene is possibly TRBD1 (5 bases). V was pared by 2 bases and J by 6 bases, with 17 bases between. The CDR3 has 15 amino acids. Germline V lookup: CDR1 SGHTA, CDR2 FQGNSA. CDR3 coding DNA: TGTGCCAGCAGCTTACAGGCCTGGGGCGTAGGCGAGCAGTACTTC. This encodes CASSLQAWGVGEQYF.

This clonotype was picked up a small number of times. The rearrangement joins TRBV11-2 to TRBJ2-1; unclear D gene. This CDR3 comprises 18 residues. Trimming removed 2 bases from V and 1 base from J, with 18 bases in between. Germline V lookup: CDR1 SGHAT, CDR2 FQNNGV. CDR3 sequence reads: CASSLSSVGLVSYNEQFF. In DNA, the CDR3 is TGTGCCAGCAGCTTATCATCTGTAGGTCTGGTTTCCTACAATGAGCAGTTCTTC.

This clonotype occurred a few times. The rearrangement links TRBV9 to TRBJ2-7; 12 bases agree with TRBD2. The CDR3 length is 15 residues. Germline loops: CDR1 SGDLS, CDR2 YYNGEE. The trim removed 4 bases at V and 5 bases at J, leaving 7 bases unmatched. The CDR3 coding sequence is TGTGCCAGCAGCCCCACTAGCGGGGGGTACCACGAGCAGTACTTC. It codes for CASSPTSGGYHEQYF.

The V gene is TRBV3-1, the J gene TRBJ2-3; tentative D call: TRBD2 (5 bases). V lost 3 bases to trimming and J lost 2 bases, with 18 bases between them. Germline V CDR1 and CDR2: LGHDT, YNNKEL (reference sequence). This CDR3 is built from 17 residues. CDR3 protein: CASSHQSTSSYTDTQYF. The DNA of the CDR3 is TGTGCCAGCAGCCACCAGTCTACTAGTTCATACACAGATACGCAGTATTTT.

The chain uses TRBV27 and TRBJ1-6, with D perhaps TRBD1 (5 bases). Germline V gives CDR1 MNHEY, CDR2 SMNVEV (reference sequence). The CDR3 is 14 residues long. Deletions cut 6 bases from V and 6 bases from J, with 12 bases between. The CDR3 reads CASRFRVGNSPLHF. The CDR3 DNA reads TGTGCCAGCAGGTTCAGGGTCGGTAATTCACCCCTCCACTTT.

The chain recombines TRBV7-3 with TRBJ2-5; no reliable D call. Trimming pared 5 bases from V and 7 bases from J, leaving 14 bases between. The germline CDR1 and CDR2 sequences are SGHTA and FQGTGA. There are 13 residues in the CDR3. This chain's CDR3 is CASSRSVGGTQYF. CDR3 sequence (DNA): TGTGCCAGCAGCCGTTCGGTGGGTGGGACCCAGTACTTC.

This clonotype was seen more than once but under ten times. The chain is built from TRBV30 and TRBJ2-2; no definite D call. V lost 0 bases to trimming and J lost 3 bases, with 8 bases between them. The CDR3 loop spans 14 amino acids. The V gene's germline CDR1 is GTSNPN and CDR2 SVGIG (reference sequence). This CDR3 is CAWSVRRYTGELFF. DNA of the CDR3: TGTGCCTGGAGTGTCCGTCGGTACACCGGGGAGCTGTTTTTT. Together with reference TRBV30 and TRBJ2-2, the CDR3 gives the full variable domain: SQTIHQWPATLVQPVGSPLSLECTVEGTSNPNLYWYRQAAGRGLQLLFYSVGIGQISSEVPQNLSASRPQDRQFILSSKKLLLSDSGFYLCAWSVRRYTGELFFGEGSRLTVL.